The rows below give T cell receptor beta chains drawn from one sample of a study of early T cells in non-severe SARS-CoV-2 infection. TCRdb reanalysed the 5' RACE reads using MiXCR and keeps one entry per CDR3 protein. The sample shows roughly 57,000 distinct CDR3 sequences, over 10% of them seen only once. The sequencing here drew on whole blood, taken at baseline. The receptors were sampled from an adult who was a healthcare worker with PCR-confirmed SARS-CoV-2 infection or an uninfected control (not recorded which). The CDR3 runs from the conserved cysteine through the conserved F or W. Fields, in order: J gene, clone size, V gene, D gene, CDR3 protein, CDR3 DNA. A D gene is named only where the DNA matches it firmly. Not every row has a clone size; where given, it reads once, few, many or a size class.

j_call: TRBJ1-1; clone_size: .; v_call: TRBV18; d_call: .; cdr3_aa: CASSLGRGNTEAFF; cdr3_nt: TGTGCCAGCTCATTGGGTAGGGGGAACACTGAAGCTTTCTTT
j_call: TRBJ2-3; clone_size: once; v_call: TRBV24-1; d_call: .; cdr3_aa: CATSDSGTDTQYF; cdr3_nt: TGTGCCACCAGTGATTCGGGCACAGATACGCAGTATTTT
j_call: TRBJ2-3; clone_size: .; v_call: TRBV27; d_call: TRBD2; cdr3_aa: CASRSPGGRATSVSDTQYF; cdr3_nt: TGTGCCAGCAGATCCCCGGGCGGCCGGGCGACTAGCGTATCAGATACGCAGTATTTT
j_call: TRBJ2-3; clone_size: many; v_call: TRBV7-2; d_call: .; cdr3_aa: CASSVFGPTHRTDTQYF; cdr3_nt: TGTGCCAGCAGCGTTTTTGGCCCGACACACCGCACAGATACGCAGTATTTT
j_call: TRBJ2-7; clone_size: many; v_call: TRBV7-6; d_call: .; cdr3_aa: CASSPRQVSYEQYF; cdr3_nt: TGTGCCAGCAGCCCCAGGCAGGTCTCCTACGAGCAGTACTTC
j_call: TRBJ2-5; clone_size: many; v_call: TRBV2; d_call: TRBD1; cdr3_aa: CASRSGQAGTQYF; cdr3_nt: TGTGCCAGCAGATCCGGACAGGCTGGGACCCAGTACTTC
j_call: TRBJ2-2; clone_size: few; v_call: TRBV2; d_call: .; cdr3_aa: CASSAGVGNRRELFF; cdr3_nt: TGTGCCAGCAGCGCAGGGGTTGGAAATCGCCGGGAGCTGTTTTTT
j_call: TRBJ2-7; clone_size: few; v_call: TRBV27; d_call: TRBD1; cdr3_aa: CASSLLGQGPEQYF; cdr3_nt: TGTGCCAGCAGTTTACTGGGACAGGGTCCCGAGCAGTACTTC
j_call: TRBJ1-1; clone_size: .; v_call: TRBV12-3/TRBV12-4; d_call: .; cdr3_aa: CASSLRDVTEAFF; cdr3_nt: TGTGCCAGCAGTTTACGGGACGTCACTGAAGCTTTCTTT
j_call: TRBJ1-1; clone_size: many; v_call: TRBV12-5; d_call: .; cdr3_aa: CASGSQGYTEAFF; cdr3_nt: TGTGCTAGTGGATCTCAGGGATACACTGAAGCTTTCTTT
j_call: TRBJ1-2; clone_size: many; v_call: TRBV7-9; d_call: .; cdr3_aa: CASSLPPGPNYGYTF; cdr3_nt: TGTGCCAGCAGCTTGCCCCCGGGCCCTAACTATGGCTACACCTTC
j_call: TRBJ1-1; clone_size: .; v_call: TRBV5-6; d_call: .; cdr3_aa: CASSLDQGFIMNTEAFF; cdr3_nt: TGTGCCAGCAGCTTGGATCAGGGGTTCATAATGAACACTGAAGCTTTCTTT
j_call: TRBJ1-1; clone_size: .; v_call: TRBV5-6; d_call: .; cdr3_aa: CASSSFGRGAFF; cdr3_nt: TGTGCCAGCAGCTCGTTCGGCCGGGGAGCTTTCTTT
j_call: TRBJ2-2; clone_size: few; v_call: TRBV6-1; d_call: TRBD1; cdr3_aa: CASSRDRNTGELFF; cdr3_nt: TGTGCCAGCAGTAGGGACAGAAACACCGGGGAGCTGTTTTTT
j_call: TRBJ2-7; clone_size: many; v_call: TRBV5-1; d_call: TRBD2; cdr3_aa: CASSPTSGGPYEQYF; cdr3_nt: TGCGCCAGCAGCCCGACTAGCGGGGGGCCCTACGAGCAGTACTTC
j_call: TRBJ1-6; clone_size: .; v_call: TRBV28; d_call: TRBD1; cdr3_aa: CASSFKDRSGSPLHF; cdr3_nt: TGTGCCAGCAGTTTCAAGGACAGGAGCGGATCCCCCCTCCACTTT
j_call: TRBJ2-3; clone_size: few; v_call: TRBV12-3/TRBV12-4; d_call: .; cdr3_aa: CASSPSGDTQYF; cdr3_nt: TGTGCCAGCAGCCCCTCAGGGGATACGCAGTATTTT
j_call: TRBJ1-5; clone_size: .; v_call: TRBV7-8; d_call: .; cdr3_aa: CASSQDNSNQPQHF; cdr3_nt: TGTGCCAGCAGCCAAGATAATAGCAATCAGCCCCAGCATTTT
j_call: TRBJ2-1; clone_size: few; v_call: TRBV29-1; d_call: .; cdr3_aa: CSVDSSERPPYNEQFF; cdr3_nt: TGCAGCGTTGACAGTTCGGAGCGGCCCCCCTACAATGAGCAGTTCTTC
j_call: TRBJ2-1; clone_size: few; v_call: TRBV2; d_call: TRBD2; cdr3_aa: CASSAHQWGLAGYNEQFF; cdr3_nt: TGTGCCAGCAGTGCGCACCAATGGGGGCTAGCGGGCTACAATGAGCAGTTCTTC
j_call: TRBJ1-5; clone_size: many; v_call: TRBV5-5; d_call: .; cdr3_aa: CASSLEGRSNQPQHF; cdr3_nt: TGTGCCAGCAGCTTGGAGGGACGGAGCAATCAGCCCCAGCATTTT
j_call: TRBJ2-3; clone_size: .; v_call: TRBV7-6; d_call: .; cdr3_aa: CASSAGGRADTQYF; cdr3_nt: TGTGCCAGCAGCGCAGGGGGGCGTGCAGATACGCAGTATTTT
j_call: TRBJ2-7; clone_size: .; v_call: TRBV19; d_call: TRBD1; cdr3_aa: CASSDGTGGKGYEQYF; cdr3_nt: TGTGCCAGTAGTGACGGGACAGGAGGAAAGGGGTACGAGCAGTACTTC
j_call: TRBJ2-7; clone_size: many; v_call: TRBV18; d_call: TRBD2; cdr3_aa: CASSPPAREPGQYF; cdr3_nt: TGTGCCAGCTCACCACCAGCGCGGGAGCCGGGACAGTACTTC
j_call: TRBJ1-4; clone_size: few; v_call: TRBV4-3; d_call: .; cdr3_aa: CASSQDVPDEKLFF; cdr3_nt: TGCGCCAGCAGCCAAGACGTGCCAGATGAAAAACTGTTTTTT
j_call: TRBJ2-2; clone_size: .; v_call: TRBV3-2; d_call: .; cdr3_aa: CASPTGELFF; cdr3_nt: TGTGCCAGCCCCACCGGGGAGCTGTTTTTT
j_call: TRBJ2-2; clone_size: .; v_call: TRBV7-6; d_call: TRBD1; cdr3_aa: CASSSTGFTGELFF; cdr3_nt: TGTGCCAGCAGCTCGACAGGGTTCACCGGGGAGCTGTTTTTT
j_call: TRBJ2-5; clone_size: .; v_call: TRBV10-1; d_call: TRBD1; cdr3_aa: CASSGDRGETQYF; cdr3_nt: TGCGCCAGCAGTGGGGACAGGGGAGAGACCCAGTACTTC
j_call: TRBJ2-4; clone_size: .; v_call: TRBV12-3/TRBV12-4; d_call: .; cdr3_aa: CASSPQGAAKNIQYF; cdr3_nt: TGTGCCAGCAGTCCTCAGGGCGCAGCCAAAAACATTCAGTACTTC
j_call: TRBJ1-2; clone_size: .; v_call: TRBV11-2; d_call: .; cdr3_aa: CASSLNGGLGYTF; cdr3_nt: TGTGCCAGCAGCCTCAATGGAGGTCTAGGCTACACCTTC
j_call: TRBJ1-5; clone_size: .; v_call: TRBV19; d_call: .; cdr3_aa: CASTQGSQPQHF; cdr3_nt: TGTGCCAGTACACAGGGTTCTCAGCCCCAGCATTTT
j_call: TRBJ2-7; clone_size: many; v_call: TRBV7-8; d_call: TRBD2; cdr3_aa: CASSLSNLAGDTYEQYF; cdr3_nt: TGTGCCAGCAGCTTATCTAATTTAGCGGGTGATACCTACGAGCAGTACTTC
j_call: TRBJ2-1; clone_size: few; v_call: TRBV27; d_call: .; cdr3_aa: CASSGLGQNFYNEQFF; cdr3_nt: TGTGCCAGCAGTGGCTTAGGGCAGAATTTTTACAATGAGCAGTTCTTC
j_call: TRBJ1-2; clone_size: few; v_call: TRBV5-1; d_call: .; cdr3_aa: CASNSNGANYGYTF; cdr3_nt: TGCGCCAGCAACTCTAACGGGGCGAACTATGGCTACACCTTC
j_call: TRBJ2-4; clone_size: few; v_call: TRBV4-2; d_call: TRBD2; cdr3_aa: CASSQELKRLANTKNIQYF; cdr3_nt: TGTGCCAGCAGCCAAGAATTAAAGAGACTAGCGAACACCAAAAACATTCAGTACTTC
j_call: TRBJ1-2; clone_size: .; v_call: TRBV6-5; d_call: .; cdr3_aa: CASSYSGIERGYTF; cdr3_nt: TGTGCCAGCAGTTACTCCGGGATCGAACGCGGCTACACCTTC
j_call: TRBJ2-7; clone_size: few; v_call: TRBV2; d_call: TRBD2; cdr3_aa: CASFAGGGSDEQYF; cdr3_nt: TGTGCCAGCTTCGCGGGAGGCGGGTCCGACGAGCAGTACTTC
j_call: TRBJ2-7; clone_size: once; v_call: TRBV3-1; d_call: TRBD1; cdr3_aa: CASSQEYRGSDEQYF; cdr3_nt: TGTGCCAGCAGCCAAGAGTACAGGGGGTCGGACGAGCAGTACTTC
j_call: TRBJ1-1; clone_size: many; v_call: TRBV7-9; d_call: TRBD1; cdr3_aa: CASSWTGGTEAFF; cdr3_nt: TGTGCCAGCAGCTGGACAGGGGGAACTGAAGCTTTCTTT
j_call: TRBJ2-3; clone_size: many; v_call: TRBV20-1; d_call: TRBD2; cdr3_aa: CSARVGTSANTDTQYF; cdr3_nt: TGCAGTGCTAGAGTAGGGACTAGCGCCAACACAGATACGCAGTATTTT
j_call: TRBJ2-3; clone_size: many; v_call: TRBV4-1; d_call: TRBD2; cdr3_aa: CASSQGIRGGVTDTQYF; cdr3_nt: TGCGCCAGCAGCCAGGGGATACGGGGGGGAGTCACAGATACGCAGTATTTT
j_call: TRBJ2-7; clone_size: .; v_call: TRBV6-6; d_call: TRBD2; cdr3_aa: CASSYPGLAEYEQYF; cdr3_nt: TGTGCCAGCAGTTACCCCGGACTAGCGGAATACGAGCAGTACTTC
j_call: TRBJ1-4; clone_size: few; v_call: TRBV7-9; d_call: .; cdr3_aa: CASSPADGEKLFF; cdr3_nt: TGTGCCAGCAGCCCAGCGGACGGTGAAAAACTGTTTTTT
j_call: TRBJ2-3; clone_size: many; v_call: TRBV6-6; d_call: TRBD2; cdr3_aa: CASSGLAGTTDTQYF; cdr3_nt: TGTGCCAGCAGCGGACTAGCGGGGACCACAGATACGCAGTATTTT
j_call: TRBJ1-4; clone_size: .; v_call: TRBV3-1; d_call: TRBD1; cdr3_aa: CASSAGTGFEKLFF; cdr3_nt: TGTGCCAGCAGCGCCGGGACAGGATTCGAAAAACTGTTTTTT
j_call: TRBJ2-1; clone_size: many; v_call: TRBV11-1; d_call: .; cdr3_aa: CASTLSGFNEQFF; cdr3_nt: TGTGCCAGCACCTTAAGCGGGTTCAATGAGCAGTTCTTC
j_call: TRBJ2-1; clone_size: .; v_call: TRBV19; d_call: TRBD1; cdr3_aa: CASSEQGAYNEQFF; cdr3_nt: TGTGCCAGTAGTGAGCAGGGGGCCTACAATGAGCAGTTCTTC
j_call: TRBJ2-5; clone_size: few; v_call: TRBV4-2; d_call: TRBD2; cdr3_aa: CASSQELAGGTQETQYF; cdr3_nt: TGTGCCAGCAGCCAAGAATTGGCGGGGGGGACCCAAGAGACCCAGTACTTC
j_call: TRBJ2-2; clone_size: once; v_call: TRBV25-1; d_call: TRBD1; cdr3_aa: CASSEFGTENTGELFF; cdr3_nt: TGTGCCAGCAGTGAATTCGGGACAGAGAACACCGGGGAGCTGTTTTTT
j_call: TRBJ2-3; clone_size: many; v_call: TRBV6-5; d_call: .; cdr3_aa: CASSYSRASDYTDTQYF; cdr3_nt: TGTGCCAGCAGTTACTCGAGGGCTAGCGACTACACAGATACGCAGTATTTT
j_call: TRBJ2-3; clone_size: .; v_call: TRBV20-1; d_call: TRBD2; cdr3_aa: CSAKVSGGGKDTQYF; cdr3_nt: TGCAGTGCTAAAGTGTCCGGGGGGGGCAAAGATACGCAGTATTTT
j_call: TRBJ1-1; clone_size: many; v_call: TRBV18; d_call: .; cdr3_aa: CASSSVGGTEAFF; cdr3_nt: TGTGCCAGCTCCTCAGTCGGGGGGACTGAAGCTTTCTTT
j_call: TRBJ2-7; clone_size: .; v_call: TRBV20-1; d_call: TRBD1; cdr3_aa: CSARGQGEQYF; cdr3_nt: TGCAGTGCTAGAGGACAGGGCGAGCAGTACTTC